Sequencing of this T cell receptor (beta chain) was carried out in a study of blood T cell repertoires in COVID-19. This CDR3 comprises 15 residues. Germline-derived CDR1 and CDR2 are MDHEN and SYDVKM. Between the trimmed V and J ends, which lost 4 bases and 3 bases, there was a span of 12 bases. Generated by immunoSEQ multiplex PCR, the TCRdb table keeps only in-frame clones and is missing some. Here the sample spans fewer than 70,000 clones, 70% to 90% being singletons. The specimen sequenced was peripheral blood. The receptor comes from a man aged 35 to 55 with COVID-19, enrolled during active disease. This chain uses TRBV28 with TRBJ1-4; TRBD1 might be the D (5 bases). CDR3 DNA: TGTGCCAGCAGTTCGCAGGGTTTACCTAATGAAAAACTGTTTTTT. Protein: CASSSQGLPNEKLFF.